This TCR beta chain originates from a study of molecular identifiers for immune sequencing clone quantification. V lost 2 bases to trimming and J lost 10 bases; unmatched junction nucleotides: 14. CDR3 length: 17 amino acids. Per germline, CDR1 LGHDT and CDR2 YNNKEL (reference sequence). TCRdb used MiXCR to reprocess the PCR reads, holding one entry per CDR3 protein. This table has about half a million distinct CDR3 sequences, roughly 26% appearing once. J is TRBJ1-1 and V is TRBV3-1; TRBD1 matches 12 bases. This clonotype was obtained from a human donor in good health. Some libraries in this study had Jurkat cell RNA spiked in. Sequences were obtained from naive CD8+ T cells from blood, with Jurkat cell RNA spiked in. Subset noted: FACS-sorted CD8+CD4-CCR7+CD45RA+ naive T cells. The CDR3 reads CASSQTTRDRGPLRAFF. As DNA, the CDR3 is TGTGCCAGCAGCCAAACTACCCGGGACAGGGGGCCTTTACGAGCTTTCTTT.